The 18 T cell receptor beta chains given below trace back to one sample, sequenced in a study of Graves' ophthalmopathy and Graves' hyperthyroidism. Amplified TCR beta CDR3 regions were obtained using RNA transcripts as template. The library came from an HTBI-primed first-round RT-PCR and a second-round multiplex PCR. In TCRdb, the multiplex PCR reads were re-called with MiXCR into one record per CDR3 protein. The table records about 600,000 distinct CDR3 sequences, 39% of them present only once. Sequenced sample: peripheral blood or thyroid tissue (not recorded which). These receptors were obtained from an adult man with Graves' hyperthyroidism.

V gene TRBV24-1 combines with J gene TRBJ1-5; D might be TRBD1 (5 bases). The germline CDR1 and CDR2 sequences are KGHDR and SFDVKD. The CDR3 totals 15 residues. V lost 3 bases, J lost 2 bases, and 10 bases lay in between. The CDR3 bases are TGTGCCACCAGTGATCCTGCGGGACGCAATCAGCCCCAGCATTTT. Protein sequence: CATSDPAGRNQPQHF.

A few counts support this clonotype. The CDR3 DNA follows: TGTGCCAGCAGCTCCGACAGGGGAAGTTTAGGTAACACTGAAGCTTTCTTT. This translates into CASSSDRGSLGNTEAFF. The V and J genes are TRBV5-5 and TRBJ1-1; 8 bases line up with TRBD1. This CDR3 has 17 amino acids. With 3 bases clipped from V and 2 bases from J, the junction kept 12 bases outside the gene matches. Germline-derived CDR1 and CDR2 are SGHKS and YYEKEE (reference sequence). Full variable domain (remainder filled in from reference TRBV5-5 and TRBJ1-1): DAGVTQSPTHLIKTRGQQVTLRCSPISGHKSVSWYQQVLGQGPQFIFQYYEKEERGRGNFPDRFSARQFPNYSSELNVNALLLGDSALYLCASSSDRGSLGNTEAFFGQGTRLTVV.

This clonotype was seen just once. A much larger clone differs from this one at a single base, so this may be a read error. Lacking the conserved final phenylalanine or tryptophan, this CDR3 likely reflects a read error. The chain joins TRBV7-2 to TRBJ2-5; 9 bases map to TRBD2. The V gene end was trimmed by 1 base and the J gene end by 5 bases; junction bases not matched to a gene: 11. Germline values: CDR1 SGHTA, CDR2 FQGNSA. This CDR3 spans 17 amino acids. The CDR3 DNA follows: TGTGCCAGCAGCTTAGAAGGTCGGGGCGGGGGGGCCGAGACCCAGTACCTC. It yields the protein CASSLEGRGGGAETQYL.

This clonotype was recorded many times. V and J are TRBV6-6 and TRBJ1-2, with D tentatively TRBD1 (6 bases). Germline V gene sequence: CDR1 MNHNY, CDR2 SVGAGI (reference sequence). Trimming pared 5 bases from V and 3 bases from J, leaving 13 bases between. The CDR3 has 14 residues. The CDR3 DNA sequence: TGTGCCAGCAGTGAAGCTCGGACAGACTATGGCTACACCTTC. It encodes CASSEARTDYGYTF.

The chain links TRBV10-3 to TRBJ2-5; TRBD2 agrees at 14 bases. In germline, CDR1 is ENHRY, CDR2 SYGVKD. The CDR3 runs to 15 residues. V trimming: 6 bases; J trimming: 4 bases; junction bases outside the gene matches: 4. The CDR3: CAIRDGTSGGETQYF. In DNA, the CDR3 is TGTGCCATCAGGGATGGGACTAGCGGGGGAGAGACCCAGTACTTC.

The CDR3 loop is CASSLGTGNIYEQYF. CDR3 in DNA: TGTGCCAGCAGCTTAGGGACAGGGAATATCTACGAGCAGTACTTC. The rearrangement joins TRBV7-8 to TRBJ2-7; TRBD1 matches 8 bases. The V gene end was trimmed by 1 base and the J gene end by 3 bases; junction bases not matched to a gene: 5. This CDR3 contains 15 residues. Germline V lookup: CDR1 SGHVS, CDR2 FQNEAQ.

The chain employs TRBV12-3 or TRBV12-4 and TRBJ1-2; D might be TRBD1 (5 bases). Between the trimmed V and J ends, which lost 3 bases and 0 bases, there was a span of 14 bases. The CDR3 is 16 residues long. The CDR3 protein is CASSLQQGEANYGYTF. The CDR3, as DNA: TGTGCCAGCAGTTTGCAACAAGGGGAAGCTAACTATGGCTACACCTTC.

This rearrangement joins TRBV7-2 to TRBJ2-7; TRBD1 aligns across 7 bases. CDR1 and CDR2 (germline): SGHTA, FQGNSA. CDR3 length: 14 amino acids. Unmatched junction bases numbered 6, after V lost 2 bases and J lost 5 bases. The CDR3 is CASSLLLGGHEQYF. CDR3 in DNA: TGTGCCAGCAGCTTACTCTTAGGGGGCCACGAGCAGTACTTC.

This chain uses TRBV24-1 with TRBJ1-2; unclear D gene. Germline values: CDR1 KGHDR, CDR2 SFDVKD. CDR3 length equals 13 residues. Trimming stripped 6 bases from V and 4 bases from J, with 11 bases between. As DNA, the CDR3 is TGTGCCACCAGTTACCGGATAGGCTATGGCTACACCTTC. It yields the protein CATSYRIGYGYTF.

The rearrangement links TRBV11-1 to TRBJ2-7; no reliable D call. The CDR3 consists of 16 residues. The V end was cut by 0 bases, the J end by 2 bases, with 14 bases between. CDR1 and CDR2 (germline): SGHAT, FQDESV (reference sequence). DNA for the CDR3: TGTGCCAGCAGCTTAGCGGACGATTACGCGGCCTACGAGCAGTACTTC. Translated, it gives CASSLADDYAAYEQYF.

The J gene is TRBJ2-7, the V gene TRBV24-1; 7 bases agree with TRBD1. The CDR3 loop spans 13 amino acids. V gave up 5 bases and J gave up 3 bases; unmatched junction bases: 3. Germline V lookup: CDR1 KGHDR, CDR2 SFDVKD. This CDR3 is CATSGQGDYEQYF. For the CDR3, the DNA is TGTGCCACCAGTGGACAGGGTGACTACGAGCAGTACTTC.

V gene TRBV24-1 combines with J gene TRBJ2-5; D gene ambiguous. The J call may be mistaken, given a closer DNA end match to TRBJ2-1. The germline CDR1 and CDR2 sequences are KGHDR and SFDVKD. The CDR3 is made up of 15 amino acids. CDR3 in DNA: TGTGCCACCAGTGAGGCAGGTTTGGCCGTCGATGAGCAGTTCTTC. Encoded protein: CATSEAGLAVDEQFF.

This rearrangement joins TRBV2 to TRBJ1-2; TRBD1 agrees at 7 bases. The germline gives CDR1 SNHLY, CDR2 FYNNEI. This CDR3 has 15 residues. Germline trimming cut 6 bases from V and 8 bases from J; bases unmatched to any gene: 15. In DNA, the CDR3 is TGTGCCAGCAGCCTAGTGACAGGGCTACTGTACGGCTACACCTTC. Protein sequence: CASSLVTGLLYGYTF.

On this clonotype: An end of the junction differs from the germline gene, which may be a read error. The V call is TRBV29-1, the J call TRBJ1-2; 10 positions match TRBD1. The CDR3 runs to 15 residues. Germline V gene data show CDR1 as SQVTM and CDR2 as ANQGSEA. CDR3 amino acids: CSVPLGQGVNHGYTF. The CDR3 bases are TGCAGCGTGCCCCTAGGACAGGGGGTTAACCATGGCTACACCTTC.

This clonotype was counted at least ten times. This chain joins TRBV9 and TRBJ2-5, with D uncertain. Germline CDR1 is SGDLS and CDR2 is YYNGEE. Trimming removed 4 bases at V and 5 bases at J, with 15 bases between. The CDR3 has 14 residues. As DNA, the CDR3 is TGTGCCAGCAGCCCCCATCAGACACAGGAGACCCAGTACTTC. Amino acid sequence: CASSPHQTQETQYF.

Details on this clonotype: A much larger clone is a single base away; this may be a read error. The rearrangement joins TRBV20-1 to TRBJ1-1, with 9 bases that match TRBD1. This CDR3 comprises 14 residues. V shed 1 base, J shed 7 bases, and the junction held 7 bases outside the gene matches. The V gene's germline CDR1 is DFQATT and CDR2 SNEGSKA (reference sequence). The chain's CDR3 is CSARGPDRGVEAFF. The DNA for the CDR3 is TGCAGTGCTAGAGGTCCGGACAGGGGCGTTGAAGCTTTCTTT.

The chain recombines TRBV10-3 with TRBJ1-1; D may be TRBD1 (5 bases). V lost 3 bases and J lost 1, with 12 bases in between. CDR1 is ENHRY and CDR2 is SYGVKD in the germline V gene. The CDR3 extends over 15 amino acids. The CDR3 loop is CAISDRVSENTEAFF. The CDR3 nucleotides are TGTGCCATCAGTGACAGGGTGAGTGAGAACACTGAAGCTTTCTTT.

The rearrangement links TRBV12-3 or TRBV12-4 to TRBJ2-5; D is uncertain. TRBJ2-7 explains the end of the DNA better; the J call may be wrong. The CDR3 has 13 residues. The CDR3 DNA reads TGTGCCAGCAGTTTCGGGCGCTACTACGAGCAGTACTTC. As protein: CASSFGRYYEQYF.